This T cell receptor (beta chain) was identified in a study of metastatic and nonmetastatic thyroid tumors (dated by TCRdb to 2019 to 2021). Background on the whole study: Repertoires from peripheral blood and from tumor or nodule tissue samples of malignant and benign thyroid patients were compared. On the study overall, not on this receptor specifically: TCR beta diversity was reported as significantly higher in malignant tumors than in benign nodules, in both blood and tumor samples.

Libraries came from PCR. The reads were generated on an Illumina HiSeq 4000. High-throughput sequencing was used to profile the CDR3 region of the TCR beta-chain in every patient. The authors processed their data as follows. CDR3 differences across clinicopathological groups were used to build a classifier for discriminating distant-metastatic papillary thyroid cancer patients. To measure repertoire diversity the researchers used the Shannon index, while the Morisita-Horn index served to gauge how similar the tumor and blood repertoires were. TCRdb ran its own pipeline on the public reads, namely fastp trimming at Q25 and MiXCR clone calling, and kept in-frame beta chains. The V and J calls were determined by TCRdb, not by the authors. This sample is represented by roughly 17,000 clones; around 28% of them were singletons. The top ten clonotypes cover approximately 25% of the sample. Before undergoing thyroid surgery, none of the patients had been given any kind of treatment. Using T-cell receptor beta sequencing, the researchers looked back retrospectively at clinical samples from patients, gathered between about 2011 and 2018.

This clone was seen at least ten times. Its recognized antigen is unknown. Per-base qualities were not stored, and no clone one base away is much larger. In the germline V gene, CDR1 corresponds to SNHLY and CDR2 to FYNNEI. The CDR3 runs 16 amino acids, cysteine and phenylalanine included. This entry keeps only the CDR3 DNA: 48 bases, framed from base 1. V was cut back by 5 bases and J by 0 bases, leaving a gap of 16 bases between them. The chain uses TRBV2 and TRBJ2-5; the D element could tentatively be TRBD1 or TRBD2, as 5 bases agree for each. The TCR originated in a male donor with papillary thyroid cancer or a benign thyroid nodule (not recorded which). Some clones in this sample may be carry-over from other donors' samples. The sample comprised tumor tissue. The CDR3: CASSRIRGAYQETQYF. The sequenced DNA is TGTGCCAGCAGTAGAATACGAGGGGCGTACCAAGAGACCCAGTACTTC.